This T cell receptor (beta chain) was recovered during a study of blood T cell repertoires in COVID-19. In the study overall: Material from acute and convalescent COVID-19 was sourced from the United States, Italy and Spain. PBMCs, B-cell-depleted T cells, or T cells were the source of the cDNA or gDNA that made up the material.

The CDR3 runs to 15 residues. Germline V gene sequence: CDR1 SNHLY, CDR2 FYNNEI. The V end was cut by 2 bases, the J end by 3 bases, with 8 bases between. Original data processing: Scientists estimated how many nucleated cells there were by amplifying reference gene primers. Libraries were prepared by immunoSEQ multiplex PCR; TCRdb keeps only in-frame clonotypes and omits some of them. D and trimming were read from the DNA, whereas the V and J calls and clone size are those reported in that table. The sample carries 45,000 or so clones, under 85% recorded once. This TCR derives from a human donor in a cohort sampled during active COVID-19. The rearrangement joins TRBV2 to TRBJ1-6; D perhaps matches TRBD1 (5 bases). Sequencing was carried out using peripheral blood. DNA of the CDR3: TGTGCCAGCAGTGAATCGGGGGGCTATAATTCACCCCTCCACTTT. Translation gives CASSESGGYNSPLHF.